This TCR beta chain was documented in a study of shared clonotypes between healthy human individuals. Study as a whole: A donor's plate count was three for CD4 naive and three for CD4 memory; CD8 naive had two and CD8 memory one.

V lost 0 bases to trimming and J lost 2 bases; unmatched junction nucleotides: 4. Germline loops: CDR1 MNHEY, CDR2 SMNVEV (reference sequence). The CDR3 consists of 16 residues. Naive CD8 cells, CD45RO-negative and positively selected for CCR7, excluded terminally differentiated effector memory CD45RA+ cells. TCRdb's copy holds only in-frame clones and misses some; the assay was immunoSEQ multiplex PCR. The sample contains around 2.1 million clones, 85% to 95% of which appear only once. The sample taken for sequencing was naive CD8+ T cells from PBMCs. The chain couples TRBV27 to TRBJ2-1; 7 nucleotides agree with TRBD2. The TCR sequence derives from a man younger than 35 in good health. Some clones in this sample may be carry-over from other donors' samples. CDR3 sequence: CASSLSGLAAYNEQFF. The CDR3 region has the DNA TGTGCCAGCAGTTTATCGGGTCTAGCGGCCTACAATGAGCAGTTCTTC.